Listed here are 27 T cell receptor beta chains from one sample, sequenced in a study of T cells in Graves' hyperthyroidism and ophthalmopathy. It was RNA transcripts that yielded the amplified TCR beta CDR3 regions. The HTBI primer set served for first-round RT-PCR of the TCR CDR3. TCRdb reprocessed the multiplex PCR reads with MiXCR, giving one entry per CDR3 protein. The table lists 640,000 or so distinct CDR3 sequences, about 15% of them singletons. Sample: blood. These TCRs come from a woman aged 35 to 49 with Graves' ophthalmopathy.

The chain is built from TRBV27 and TRBJ1-5; D uncertain. CDR1 is MNHEY, CDR2 SMNVEV, per germline (reference sequence). V lost 6 bases and J lost 1, with 13 bases in between. This CDR3 is built from 15 residues. The CDR3 DNA is TGTGCCAGCAGCACAGACGGAGGCAGCAATCAGCCCCAGCATTTT. Translated, it gives CASSTDGGSNQPQHF.

The J gene is TRBJ2-7, the V gene TRBV20-1; the D call may be TRBD1 or TRBD2 (5 bases each). V lost 0 bases and J 6 bases, leaving 15 bases between the germline ends. Germline loops: CDR1 DFQATT, CDR2 SNEGSKA (reference sequence). CDR3 length: 14 amino acids. CDR3 in DNA: TGCAGTGCTAGAGATACGGGGACCGCCGGCGAGCAGTACTTC. It codes for CSARDTGTAGEQYF.

This clonotype was found a few times. This chain links TRBV5-4 with TRBJ2-6; 7 positions agree with TRBD1. From germline, CDR1 is SGHNT and CDR2 YYREEE (reference sequence). CDR3 length equals 15 residues. V was clipped by 4 bases and J by 2 bases; unmatched bases: 3. The CDR3 DNA follows: TGTGCCAGCAGCACAGGGGCCCCTGGGGCCAACGTCCTGACTTTC. This translates into CASSTGAPGANVLTF.

The chain links TRBV4-2 to TRBJ1-3; the match to TRBD1 covers 10 bases. The V segment lost 7 bases and the J segment 2 bases; nucleotides outside the gene matches: 5. Germline V lookup: CDR1 LGHNA, CDR2 YNFKEQ. The CDR3 is made up of 15 amino acids. The DNA of the CDR3 is TGTGCCAGCACCTCAGGGACAGGGGCTGGAAACACCATATATTTT. Protein: CASTSGTGAGNTIYF.

This clonotype has at least ten counts. This sequence may be a read error, since a much larger clone differs from it by one base. The rearrangement links TRBV28 to TRBJ1-2, with a possible D match to TRBD1 (6 bases). Germline-derived CDR1 and CDR2 are MDHEN and SYDVKM. Trimming removed 2 bases at V and 0 bases at J, with 7 bases between. The CDR3 sequence is 14 residues long. The chain's CDR3 is CASSLEGANYGYTF. Written as DNA, the CDR3 is TGTGCCAGCAGTTTAGAGGGGGCTAACTATGGCTACACCTTC.

In this sample, this clonotype turned up many times. The chain links TRBV12-3 or TRBV12-4 to TRBJ2-5; no firm D call. The germline V and J ends were trimmed by 6 bases and 4 bases, with 18 bases remaining between them. There are 15 residues in the CDR3. CDR3 sequence (DNA): TGTGCCAGCAGCCGATTTCGCGGAGTTGGAGAGACCCAGTACTTC. It translates to CASSRFRGVGETQYF.

V gene TRBV20-1 combines with J gene TRBJ2-7; D is unclear. The CDR3 extends over 13 amino acids. Germline CDR1 is DFQATT and CDR2 is SNEGSKA (reference sequence). V was shortened by 6 bases and J by 0 bases, with 12 bases between the two germline ends. This CDR3 is CSATGSLSYEQYF. The CDR3 DNA reads TGCAGTGCAACCGGGTCCCTCTCCTACGAGCAGTACTTC.

There are many counts of this clonotype. The chain carries TRBV29-1 and TRBJ1-1, with TRBD1 identical over 7 bases. Germline V gene lookup returns CDR1 SQVTM and CDR2 ANQGSEA. Trimming cost V 6 bases and J 1 base; bases outside gene matches: 5. The CDR3 has 13 residues. The CDR3 reads CSVGDSQNTEAFF. DNA of the CDR3: TGCAGCGTCGGGGACAGTCAGAACACTGAAGCTTTCTTT.

This clonotype was picked up one time. A read error may produce the germline difference seen at one junction end. The chain links TRBV5-5 to TRBJ2-2; D is perhaps TRBD2 (5 bases). The CDR3 extends over 12 amino acids. Looked up from germline, CDR1 is SGHKS and CDR2 is YYEKEE (reference sequence). CDR3 in DNA: TGTGCCAGCAGCTTGGTCGCCGGGGAGATGTTTTTT. Its protein product is CASSLVAGEMFF. Full variable domain (outside the CDR3, taken from reference TRBV5-5 and TRBJ2-2): DAGVTQSPTHLIKTRGQQVTLRCSPISGHKSVSWYQQVLGQGPQFIFQYYEKEERGRGNFPDRFSARQFPNYSSELNVNALLLGDSALYLCASSLVAGEMFFGEGSRLTVL.

This clonotype was seen many times. This sequence joins TRBV2 and TRBJ2-2; 8 bases fit TRBD2. The CDR3 loop spans 15 amino acids. The germline gives CDR1 SNHLY, CDR2 FYNNEI. The V and J ends lost 4 bases and 4 bases, in that order; junction bases with no gene match: 5. CDR3 protein: CASSGVSGSTGELFF. The CDR3 DNA reads TGTGCCAGCAGTGGTGTCAGCGGGAGCACCGGGGAGCTGTTTTTT.

At least ten counts were recorded for this clonotype. The V call is TRBV28, the J call TRBJ2-7; 7 bases line up with TRBD2. Germline CDR1 and CDR2: MDHEN and SYDVKM. The CDR3 covers 13 residues. V lost 5 bases and J lost 2; bases outside the gene matches: 3. The CDR3 region is CASSGGGAYEQYF. CDR3 sequence (DNA): TGTGCCAGCAGTGGGGGGGGAGCCTACGAGCAGTACTTC.

This clonotype turned up a few times. The genes are TRBV18 and TRBJ1-1; a possible D gene is TRBD1 (5 bases). This CDR3 is 12 amino acids long. V was trimmed by 3 bases and J by 10 bases, leaving 12 bases between them. In germline, CDR1 is KGHSH, CDR2 LQKENI. The CDR3 DNA is TGTGCCAGCTCACCCGGGGCCGAGGGAGCTTTCTTT. Its protein is CASSPGAEGAFF.

The chain recombines TRBV7-2 with TRBJ2-7; 8 bases fit TRBD2. Trimming took 5 bases from V and 6 from J; bases not matched to a gene: 12. The CDR3 consists of 15 residues. The germline CDR1 and CDR2 sequences are SGHTA and FQGNSA. Here the CDR3 reads CASSKYPAGDREQYF. Here the CDR3 DNA reads TGTGCCAGCAGCAAGTATCCAGCGGGAGATCGCGAGCAGTACTTC.

This clonotype came up a few times. This rearrangement joins TRBV6-1 to TRBJ1-1; weak D call: TRBD1 (6 bases). The V gene lost 10 bases and the J gene lost 4 bases, with 19 bases spanning the gap. Per the germline V gene, CDR1 is MNHNS and CDR2 is SASEGT. This CDR3 has 14 residues. CDR3 protein: CATKQGRVSTEAFF. CDR3 nucleotide sequence: TGTGCCACCAAACAGGGTAGGGTGAGCACTGAAGCTTTCTTT.

The CDR3 nucleotides read TGTGCCAGCAGCTCGACTAGTTTCCACGAGCAGTACTTC. Protein sequence: CASSSTSFHEQYF. V usage is TRBV7-8 and J usage is TRBJ2-7, with a tentative D call TRBD2 (6 bases). V gave up 4 bases and J gave up 5 bases, with 12 bases separating them. The CDR3 contains 13 residues. CDR1 is SGHVS and CDR2 is FQNEAQ in the germline V gene.

The chain is built from TRBV7-2 and TRBJ2-7; D unresolved. There are 13 residues in the CDR3. Germline CDR1 reads SGHTA; CDR2 reads FQGNSA. Trimming took off 5 bases at V and 2 bases at J, with 10 bases between the two ends. For the CDR3, the DNA is TGTGCCAGCAGCGCGACCGTCGCCTACGAGCAGTACTTC. It specifies CASSATVAYEQYF.

This chain links TRBV5-1 with TRBJ2-2; D is undetermined. The CDR3 consists of 13 residues. The V and J ends lost 7 bases and 3 bases respectively, with 10 bases between them. Germline V gene sequence: CDR1 SGHRS, CDR2 YFSETQ. The CDR3 loop is CASVGSHTGELFF. The DNA for the CDR3 is TGCGCCAGCGTAGGGTCACACACCGGGGAGCTGTTTTTT.

This clonotype showed up many times. This chain links TRBV7-9 with TRBJ2-5; a weak D match, TRBD2 (6 bases). The V and J ends lost 4 bases and 3 bases respectively, with 12 bases between them. The CDR3 runs 14 residues. CDR1 is SEHNR and CDR2 is FQNEAQ in the germline V gene (reference sequence). CDR3 DNA sequence: TGTGCCAGCAGCTCCCGGCCTAGCGAAGAGACCCAGTACTTC. It codes for CASSSRPSEETQYF.

The CDR3 region has the DNA TGTGCCAGCAGTTATCTCCCAGACACAGGGGGCAGCTATGGCTACACCTTC. It encodes CASSYLPDTGGSYGYTF. The chain has TRBV6-5 and TRBJ1-2, with TRBD1 matching over 9 bases. Germline V lookup: CDR1 MNHEY, CDR2 SVGAGI. After removal of 3 bases from V and 4 bases from J, the junction contained 12 bases not matched to a gene. The CDR3 is 17 amino acids.

V is TRBV6-5 and J is TRBJ2-7, with D maybe TRBD2 (6 bases). Germline CDR1 and CDR2: MNHEY and SVGAGI. Trimming removed 0 bases from V and 5 bases from J, with 8 bases in between. The CDR3 length is 13 residues. In nucleotides, the CDR3 is TGTGCCAGCAGTTACTCGGGACTCAACGAGCAGTACTTC. Translation: CASSYSGLNEQYF.

This clonotype was found many times. This chain joins TRBV11-2 and TRBJ2-5; 7 nucleotides align to TRBD1. The CDR3 runs 16 residues. Trimming took 5 bases from V and 5 from J; bases not matched to a gene: 14. CDR1 is SGHAT and CDR2 is FQNNGV in the germline V gene. For the CDR3, the DNA is TGTGCCAGCAGCAAATACCAAGACAGGGATTGGGAGACCCAGTACTTC. As protein: CASSKYQDRDWETQYF.

This clonotype occurred many times. The chain has TRBV12-3 or TRBV12-4 and TRBJ2-3; D is perhaps TRBD1 (5 bases). The CDR3 sequence is 15 residues long. V lost 3 bases to trimming and J lost 4 bases, with 14 bases between them. The CDR3 DNA reads TGTGCCAGCAGTTTCGACAGACCAACTGCAGATACGCAGTATTTT. Its translation: CASSFDRPTADTQYF.

The table lists this clonotype with many counts. The gene calls are TRBV11-2 and TRBJ2-2; TRBD1 agrees at 7 bases. Trimming removed 8 bases from V and 6 bases from J; junction bases left unmatched: 9. Germline V gene lookup returns CDR1 SGHAT and CDR2 FQNNGV. This CDR3 spans 14 amino acids. The CDR3 DNA follows: TGTGCCAGCGGTTACAGGGGAGAGGCCGGGGAGCTGTTTTTT. Residues: CASGYRGEAGELFF.

This clonotype was seen repeatedly, ten times or more. The chain recombines TRBV28 with TRBJ2-7, with TRBD2 identical over 7 bases. The CDR3 covers 15 residues. Germline assignment: CDR1 MDHEN and CDR2 SYDVKM. Trimming cost V 3 bases and J 3 bases; bases outside gene matches: 8. In DNA, the CDR3 is TGTGCCAGCAGTTTTGGGAGCGGGAAGTACTACGAGCAGTACTTC. Translation: CASSFGSGKYYEQYF.

The chain recombines TRBV5-1 with TRBJ1-3; possible D gene TRBD1, 6 bases. V was clipped by 4 bases and J by 0 bases, with 14 bases between them. The germline gives CDR1 SGHRS, CDR2 YFSETQ. The CDR3 length is 16 residues. DNA of the CDR3: TGCGCCAGCAGCCGTGGGACATTTAACTCTGGAAACACCATATATTTT. Protein product: CASSRGTFNSGNTIYF.

At least ten counts were recorded for this clonotype. The CDR3 spells CASSLSVGGTEAFF. CDR3 in DNA: TGTGCCAGCAGTTTGAGTGTGGGGGGCACTGAAGCTTTCTTT. The chain joins TRBV12-3 or TRBV12-4 to TRBJ1-1; the D gene is possibly TRBD1 (5 bases). Trimming left V 3 bases short and J 4 bases short, with 12 bases between. The CDR3 spans 14 residues.

Many counts were recorded for this clonotype. J is TRBJ2-7 and V is TRBV5-1, with D possibly TRBD2 on 5 matching bases. Germline assignment: CDR1 SGHRS and CDR2 YFSETQ. V was clipped by 0 bases and J by 3 bases, with 13 bases between them. The CDR3 is 15 residues long. Written as DNA, the CDR3 is TGCGCCAGCAGCTTGGCCGAGAGGGCTTACTACGAGCAGTACTTC. This codes for CASSLAERAYYEQYF.